This TCR beta chain stems from a study of blood T cell repertoires in COVID-19. Study-wide background: Samples of COVID-19 (acute and convalescent) were obtained from the United States, Italy and Spain. The cDNA or gDNA used as material had been derived from T cells, B-cell-depleted T cells, or PBMCs.

The study counted Cohort 3 donors as recovered given two negative PCRs, clearance, or symptom resolution. As originally analysed: For nucleated cells, counts were estimated from reference gene primer amplification. Sequenced by immunoSEQ multiplex PCR; TCRdb stores in-frame clones only, minus some. From that table come the V and J calls and clone size; the DNA was used to work out D and trimming. The data contain around 450,000 clones, roughly nine tenths of them singletons. The specimen was PBMCs or T cells enriched from blood (not recorded which). This TCR came from a woman aged 18-29 years who had recovered from COVID-19.

The CDR3 sequence: CASSDRGPRKSPLHF. Written as DNA, the CDR3 is TGTGCCAGCAGTGATAGAGGGCCCAGGAAATCACCCCTCCACTTT. The V call is TRBV2, the J call TRBJ1-6; no clear D. The CDR3 spans 15 residues. From germline, CDR1 is SNHLY and CDR2 FYNNEI. Deletions cut 3 bases from V and 10 bases from J, with 16 bases between.